This T cell receptor beta chain was found in a study of OX40 agonist ivuxolimab in advanced cancers. The table came from immunoSEQ multiplex PCR; TCRdb's copy has only in-frame clones and leaves some out. The table shows about 14,000 clones, with roughly 80% occurring only once. In germline, CDR1 is SGDLS, CDR2 YYNGEE. The length of the CDR3 is 14 residues. The origin of this receptor is an adult with an advanced solid tumor such as melanoma, head and neck, liver or kidney cancer. This specimen was CD4+ or CD8+ T cells sorted from blood, taken in a trial of the OX40 agonist ivuxolimab. This chain connects TRBV9 to TRBJ2-5; the D is unclear. The J call may be mistaken, given a closer DNA end match to TRBJ2-7. The CDR3 sequence is CASSVGGEPYEQYF. The CDR3 DNA sequence: TGTGCCAGCAGCGTAGGTGGGGAACCCTACGAGCAGTACTTC.